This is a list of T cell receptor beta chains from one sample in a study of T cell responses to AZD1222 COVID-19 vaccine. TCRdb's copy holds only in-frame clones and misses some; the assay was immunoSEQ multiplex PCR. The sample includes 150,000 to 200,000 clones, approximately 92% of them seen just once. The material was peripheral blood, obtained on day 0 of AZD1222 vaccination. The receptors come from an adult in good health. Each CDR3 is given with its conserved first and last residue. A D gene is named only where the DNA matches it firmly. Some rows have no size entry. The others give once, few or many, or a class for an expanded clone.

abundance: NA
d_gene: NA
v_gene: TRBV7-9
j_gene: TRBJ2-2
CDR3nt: TGTGCCAGCAGCGGGCAGGGTAGCGGGGAGCTGTTTTTT
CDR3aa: CASSGQGSGELFF

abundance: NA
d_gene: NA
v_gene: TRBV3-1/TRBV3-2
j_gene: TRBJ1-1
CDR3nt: TGTGCCAGCAGCCAAGAAAGGGGTCGGAACACTGAAGCTTTCTTT
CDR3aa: CASSQERGRNTEAFF

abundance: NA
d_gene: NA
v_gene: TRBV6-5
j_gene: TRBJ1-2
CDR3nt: TGTGCCAGCAGAGAGGGACCGAGCTATGGCTACACCTTC
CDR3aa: CASREGPSYGYTF

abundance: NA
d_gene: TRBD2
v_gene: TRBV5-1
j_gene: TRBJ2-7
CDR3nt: TGCGCCAGCTTCGGGGAGGGCGAGCAGTACTTC
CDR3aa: CASFGEGEQYF

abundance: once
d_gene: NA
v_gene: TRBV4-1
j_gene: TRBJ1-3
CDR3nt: TGCGCCAGCAGCCAACAGGGCACGGGAAACACCATATATTTT
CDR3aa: CASSQQGTGNTIYF

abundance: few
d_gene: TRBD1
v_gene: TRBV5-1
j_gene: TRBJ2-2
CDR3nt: TGCGCCAGCCGGACAGGGAGTTTAGGGGAGCTGTTTTTT
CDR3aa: CASRTGSLGELFF

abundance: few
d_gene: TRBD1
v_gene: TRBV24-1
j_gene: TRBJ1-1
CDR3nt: TGTGCCACCAGTGATTCCAGGGGGTCAGAAGCTTTCTTT
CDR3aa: CATSDSRGSEAFF

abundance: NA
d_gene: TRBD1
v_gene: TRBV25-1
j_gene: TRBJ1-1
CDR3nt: TGTGCCAGCAGGGACAGGGGGCTAGGTGAAGCTTTCTTT
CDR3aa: CASRDRGLGEAFF

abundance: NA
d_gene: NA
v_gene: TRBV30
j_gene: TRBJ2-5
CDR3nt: TGTGCCATGGAGGATAGATCCCGGGGGGAGACCCAGTACTTC
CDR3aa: CAMEDRSRGETQYF

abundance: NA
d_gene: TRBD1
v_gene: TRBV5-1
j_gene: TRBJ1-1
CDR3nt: TGCGCCAGCAGCTTGCTCGGGACAGGGGCCACTGAAGCTTTCTTT
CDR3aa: CASSLLGTGATEAFF

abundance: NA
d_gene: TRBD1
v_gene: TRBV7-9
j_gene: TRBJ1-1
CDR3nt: TGTGCCAGCAGCTCCCCGGCGCAGGGGGCGCGGGGTACTGAAGCTTTCTTT
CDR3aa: CASSSPAQGARGTEAFF

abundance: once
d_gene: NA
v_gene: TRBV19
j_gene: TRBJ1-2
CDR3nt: TGTGCCAGTAGTGTCAACAGGGAAGGTGGCTACACCTTC
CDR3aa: CASSVNREGGYTF

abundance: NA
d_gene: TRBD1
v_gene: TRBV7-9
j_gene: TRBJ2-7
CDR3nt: TGTGCCAGCAGCTCCTCAGGGGGTAGCAGCTCCTACGAGCAGTACTTC
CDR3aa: CASSSSGGSSSYEQYF

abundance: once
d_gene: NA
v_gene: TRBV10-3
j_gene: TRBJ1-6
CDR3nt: TGTGCCATCAGTGAGTCGAAAACTATACGGGATTCACCCCTCCACTTT
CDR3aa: CAISESKTIRDSPLHF

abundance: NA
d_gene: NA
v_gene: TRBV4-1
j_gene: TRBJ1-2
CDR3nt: TGCGCCAGCAGCCAAGGCGTTGTCTATGGCTACACCTTC
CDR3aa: CASSQGVVYGYTF

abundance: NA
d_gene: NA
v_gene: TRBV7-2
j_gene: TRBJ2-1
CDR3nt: TGTGCCAGCAGCTACCCAGGGGCGAGCTCCTACAATGAGCAGTTCTTC
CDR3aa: CASSYPGASSYNEQFF

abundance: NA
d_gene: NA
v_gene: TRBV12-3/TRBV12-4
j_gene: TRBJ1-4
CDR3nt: TGTGCCAGCAGTTTACGGGCCGGTGGAAAACTGTTTTTT
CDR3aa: CASSLRAGGKLFF

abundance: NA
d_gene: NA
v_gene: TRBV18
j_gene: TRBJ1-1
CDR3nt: TGTGCCAGCTCAGGACCCGGGGACACTGAAGCTTTCTTT
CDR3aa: CASSGPGDTEAFF

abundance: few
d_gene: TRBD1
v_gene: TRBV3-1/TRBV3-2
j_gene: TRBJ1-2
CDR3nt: TGTGCCAGCAGCCCAACAGGGGACTATGGCTACACCTTC
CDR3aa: CASSPTGDYGYTF

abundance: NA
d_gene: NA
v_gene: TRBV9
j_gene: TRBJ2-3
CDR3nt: TGTGCCAGCAGCGCGTCCTCCGGGGGTGCAAGGAGGTCAGATACGCAGTATTTT
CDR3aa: CASSASSGGARRSDTQYF

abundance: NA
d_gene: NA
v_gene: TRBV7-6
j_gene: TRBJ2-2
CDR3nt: TGTGCCAGCAGCTTAGTGACGGGCGGGACCACCGGGGAGCTGTTTTTT
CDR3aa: CASSLVTGGTTGELFF

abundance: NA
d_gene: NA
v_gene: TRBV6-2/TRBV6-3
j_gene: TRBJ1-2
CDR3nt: TGTGCCAGCAGTGACCGGGACATCTATGGCTACACCTTC
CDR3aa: CASSDRDIYGYTF

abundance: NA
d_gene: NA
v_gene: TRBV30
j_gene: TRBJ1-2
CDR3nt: TGTGCTGGCGGGAGGCAGGGCTACACCTTC
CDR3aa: CAGGRQGYTF

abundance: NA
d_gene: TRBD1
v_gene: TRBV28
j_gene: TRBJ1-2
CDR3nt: TGTGCCAGCAGTCCATGGACAGGGAATGGCTACACCTTC
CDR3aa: CASSPWTGNGYTF

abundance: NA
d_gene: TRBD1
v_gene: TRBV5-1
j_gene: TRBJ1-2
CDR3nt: TGCGCCAGCAGCCCCACAGGGGGGAACTATGGCTACACCTTC
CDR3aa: CASSPTGGNYGYTF

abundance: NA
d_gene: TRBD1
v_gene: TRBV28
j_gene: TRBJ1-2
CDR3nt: TGTGCCAGCAGCACGGACAGGGCCGCTATCACCTATGGCTACACCTTC
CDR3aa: CASSTDRAAITYGYTF

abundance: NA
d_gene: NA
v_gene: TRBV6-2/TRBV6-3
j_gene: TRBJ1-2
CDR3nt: TGTGCCAGCAGTTACTCGGGGCAGGCCACCAGCTACACCTTC
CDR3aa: CASSYSGQATSYTF

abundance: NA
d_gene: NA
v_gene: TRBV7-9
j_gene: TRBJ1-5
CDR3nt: TGTGCCAGCAGCCCCGGGGGACTGGGGCCCCAGCATTTT
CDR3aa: CASSPGGLGPQHF

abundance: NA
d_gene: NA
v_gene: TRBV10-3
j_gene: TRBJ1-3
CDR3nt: TGTGCCATCAGTGAATACGGGATAAGCTCTGGAAACACCATATATTTT
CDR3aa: CAISEYGISSGNTIYF

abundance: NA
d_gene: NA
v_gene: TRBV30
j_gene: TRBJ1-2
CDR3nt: TGTGCCCAAGTGGGAACGCACTGGGGCTACACCTTC
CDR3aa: CAQVGTHWGYTF

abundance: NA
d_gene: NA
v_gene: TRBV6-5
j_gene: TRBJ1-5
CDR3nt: TGTGCCAGCAGAGCCGAGACAGTCGGACAGCCCCAGCATTTT
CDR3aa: CASRAETVGQPQHF

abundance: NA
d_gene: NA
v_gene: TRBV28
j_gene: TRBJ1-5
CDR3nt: TGTGCCAGCAGTTTATCAGGACGACTCAATCAGCCCCAGCATTTT
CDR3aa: CASSLSGRLNQPQHF

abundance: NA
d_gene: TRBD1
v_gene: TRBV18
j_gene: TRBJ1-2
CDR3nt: TGTGCCAGCTCATCTACAGGGGCGAGCGTTGAGTATGGCTACACCTTC
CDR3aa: CASSSTGASVEYGYTF

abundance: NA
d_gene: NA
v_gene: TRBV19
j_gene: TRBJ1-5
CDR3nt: TGTGCCAGTAGTGAAAATAGTCCGCCCCAGCATTTT
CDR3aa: CASSENSPPQHF

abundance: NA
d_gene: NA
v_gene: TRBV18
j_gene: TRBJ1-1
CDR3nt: TGTGCCAGCTCACCACCCCAGTACTTGAACACTGAAGCTTTCTTT
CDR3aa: CASSPPQYLNTEAFF

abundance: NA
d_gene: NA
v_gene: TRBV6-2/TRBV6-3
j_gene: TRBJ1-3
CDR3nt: TGTGCCAGCAGCCGCCAGGGATCTGGAAACACCATATATTTT
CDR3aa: CASSRQGSGNTIYF

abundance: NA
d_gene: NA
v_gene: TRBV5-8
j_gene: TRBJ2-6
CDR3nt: TGTGCCAGCAGCTTTCCTAGGGGGGGCTCCTCTGGGGCCAACGTCCTGACTTTC
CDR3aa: CASSFPRGGSSGANVLTF

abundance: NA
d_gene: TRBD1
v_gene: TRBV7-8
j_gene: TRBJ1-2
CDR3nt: TGTGCCAGCAGCTTTTCGGACAGGGTAAATGGCTACACCTTC
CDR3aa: CASSFSDRVNGYTF

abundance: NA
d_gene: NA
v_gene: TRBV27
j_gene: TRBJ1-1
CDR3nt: TGTGCCAGCAGTCCTATAATTGTTAGGGACCCTAACACTGAAGCTTTCTTT
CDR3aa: CASSPIIVRDPNTEAFF

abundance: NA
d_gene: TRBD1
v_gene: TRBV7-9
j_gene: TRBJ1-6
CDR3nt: TGTGCCAGCAGCTTAGGGGACAGGGTCTCACCCCTCCACTTT
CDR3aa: CASSLGDRVSPLHF

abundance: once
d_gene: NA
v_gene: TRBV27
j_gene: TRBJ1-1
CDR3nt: TGTGCCAGCAGACTTGGACAGTCGAACACTGAAGCTTTCTTT
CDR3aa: CASRLGQSNTEAFF

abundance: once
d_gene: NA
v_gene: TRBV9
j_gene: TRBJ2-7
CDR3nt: TGTGCCAGCAGCGGGGACGGCTACGAGCAGTACTTC
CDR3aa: CASSGDGYEQYF

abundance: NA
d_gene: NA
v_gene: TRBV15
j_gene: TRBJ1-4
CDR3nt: TGTGCCACCAGCAGAGATCTCGAGGCAGCAACTAATGAAAAACTGTTTTTT
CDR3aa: CATSRDLEAATNEKLFF

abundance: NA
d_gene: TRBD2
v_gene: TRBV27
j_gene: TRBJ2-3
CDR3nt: TGTGCCAGCAGTTTCTCTAGCGGGGGGGCGTTAGATACGCAGTATTTT
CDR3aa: CASSFSSGGALDTQYF

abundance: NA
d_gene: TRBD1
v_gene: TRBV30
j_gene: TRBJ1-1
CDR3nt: TGTGCCTGGAGTGCCGGGACAGCCAACATGAACACTGAAGCTTTCTTT
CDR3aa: CAWSAGTANMNTEAFF

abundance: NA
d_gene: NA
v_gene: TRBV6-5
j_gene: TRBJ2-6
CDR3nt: TGTGCCAGCTCAACCCCCTCTGGGGCCAACGTCCTGACTTTC
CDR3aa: CASSTPSGANVLTF

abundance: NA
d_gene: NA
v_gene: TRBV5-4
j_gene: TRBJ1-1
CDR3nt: TGTGCCAGCAGCTTGAAGGGTCCTATGAACACTGAAGCTTTCTTT
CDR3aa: CASSLKGPMNTEAFF

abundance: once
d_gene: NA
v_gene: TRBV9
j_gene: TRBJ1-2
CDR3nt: TGTGCCAGCAGCGCCACGACGGGTGGCTACACCTTC
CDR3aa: CASSATTGGYTF

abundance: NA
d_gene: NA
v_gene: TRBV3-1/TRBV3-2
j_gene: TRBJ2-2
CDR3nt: TGTGCCAGCAGCCAAGGTGGGACTCTCACCGGGGAGCTGTTTTTT
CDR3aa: CASSQGGTLTGELFF

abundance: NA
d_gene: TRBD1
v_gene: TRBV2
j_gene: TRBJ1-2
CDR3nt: TGTGCCAGCAGTGAGGGCAGGGGGGTCTATGGCTACACCTTC
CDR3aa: CASSEGRGVYGYTF

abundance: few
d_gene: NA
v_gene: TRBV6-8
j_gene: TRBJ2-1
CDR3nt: TGTGCCAGCACCACGAACTCCGGGTCTCGGGGGAATGAATACAATGAGCAGTTCTTC
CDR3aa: CASTTNSGSRGNEYNEQFF